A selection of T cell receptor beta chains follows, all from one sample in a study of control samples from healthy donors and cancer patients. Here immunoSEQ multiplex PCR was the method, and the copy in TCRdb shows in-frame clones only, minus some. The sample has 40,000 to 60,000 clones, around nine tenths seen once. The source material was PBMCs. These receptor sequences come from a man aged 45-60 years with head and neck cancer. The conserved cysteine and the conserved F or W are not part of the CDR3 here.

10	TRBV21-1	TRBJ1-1	ASRGGCTEAF
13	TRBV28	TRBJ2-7	ASSFTGLVFYEQY
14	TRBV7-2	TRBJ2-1	ASSLMTSGRNNEQF
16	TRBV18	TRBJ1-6	ASSPGIQGSSYNSPLH
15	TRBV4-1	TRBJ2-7	ASSQAFLAGTSYEQY
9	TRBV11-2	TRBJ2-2	ASSPVRELF
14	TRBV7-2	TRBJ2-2	ASSFGSGLIAGELF
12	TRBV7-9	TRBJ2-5	ASSLGGAGETQY
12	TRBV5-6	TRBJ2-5	ASSIDRGGETQY
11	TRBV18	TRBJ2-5	ASSPTREETQY
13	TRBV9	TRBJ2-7	ASSVPDRGRYEQY
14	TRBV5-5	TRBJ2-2	ASSFRDRGTTGELF
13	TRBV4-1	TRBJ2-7	ASSRPTGGSYEQY
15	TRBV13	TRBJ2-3	ASSLGLAGGSTDTQY
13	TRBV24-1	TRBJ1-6	ATSERQFYNSPLH
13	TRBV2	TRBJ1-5	ASSEFVRSNQPQH
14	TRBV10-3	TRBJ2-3	AITDSGGAGTDTQY
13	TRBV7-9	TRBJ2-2	ASPSGGMNTGELF
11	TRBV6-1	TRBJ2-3	ASSERGRDTQY
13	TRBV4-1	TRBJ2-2	ASSQETDSTGELF
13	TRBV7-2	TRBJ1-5	ASSPGGQTNQPQH
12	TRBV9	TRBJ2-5	ASSVEGADETQY
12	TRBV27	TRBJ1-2	ASSLNGQGYGYT
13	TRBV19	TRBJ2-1	ASSLGLARLTEQF
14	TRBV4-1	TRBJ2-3	ASTYGAAPSTDTQY
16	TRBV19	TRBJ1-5	ASSMSWRTTGLGQPQH
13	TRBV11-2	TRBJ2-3	ASSTYRGRADTQY
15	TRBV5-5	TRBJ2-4	ASSQPVGRLAKNIQY
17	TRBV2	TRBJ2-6	ASSFSRDSAFSGANVLT
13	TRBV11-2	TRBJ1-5	ASSRTPGAAQPQH